These 26 T cell receptor beta chains originate from one sample sequenced in a study of cytotoxic CD8 clonotypes in ibrutinib-treated CLL (dated by TCRdb to 2020 to 2023). The time point label of this sample denotes: progressive disease on ibrutinib. Library creation used the immunoSEQ multiplex PCR assay. The table comes from immuneACCESS by way of TCRdb, which keeps in-frame sequences with V and J called. Part of the clones is missing from these tables; in studies checked, under half for an unresolved V gene and the rest for unknown reasons. This sample holds around 150,000 clones; over 75% were observed only once. Together, the top ten hold more than 2.5% of the sample. The source was PBMCs, collected at disease progression, from a patient treated with ibrutinib. Receptors were obtained from a human donor with chronic lymphocytic leukemia.

This clone was detected once. The V and J genes are TRBV6-5 and TRBJ2-7, with TRBD1 matching 8 bases. CDR1 MNHEY and CDR2 SVGAGI come from the germline V gene. This CDR3 has 15 amino acids. After removal of 2 bases from V and 5 bases from J, the junction contained 8 bases not matched to a gene. DNA of the CDR3: TGTGCCAGCAGTTACGCTCGGACAGGGAGGAACGAGCAGTACTTC. Protein product: CASSYARTGRNEQYF.

The chain uses TRBV5-4 and TRBJ1-1, with D tentatively TRBD1 (5 bases). Trimming cost V 3 bases and J 3 bases, with 9 bases left between them. There are 13 residues in the CDR3. Germline loops: CDR1 SGHNT, CDR2 YYREEE (reference sequence). As DNA, the CDR3 is TGTGCCAGCAGCTCAGGGACGGACACTGAAGCTTTCTTT. Amino acid sequence: CASSSGTDTEAFF.

Only a few counts were recorded for this clone. The chain combines TRBV5-6 with TRBJ2-1; TRBD1 or TRBD2 may be the D gene (6 bases each). Between the trimmed V and J ends, which lost 3 bases and 0 bases, there was a span of 13 bases. The CDR3 consists of 16 residues. CDR1 is SGHDT and CDR2 is YYEEEE in the germline V gene. CDR3 loop: CASSSGGGNSYNEQFF. CDR3 nucleotides: TGTGCCAGCAGCTCCGGGGGCGGGAACTCCTACAATGAGCAGTTCTTC.

The CDR3 region is CASSPGGGSETQYF. The CDR3 DNA follows: TGTGCCAGCTCACCCGGCGGGGGTTCAGAGACCCAGTACTTC. The gene calls are TRBV18 and TRBJ2-5; 7 bases are a match to TRBD2. Per the germline V gene, CDR1 is KGHSH and CDR2 is LQKENI. Trimming cost V 3 bases and J 4 bases; bases outside gene matches: 5. The CDR3 runs 14 residues.

The gene calls are TRBV4-3 and TRBJ2-1, with 10 bases matching TRBD2. CDR1 and CDR2 from the germline V gene are LGHNA and YSLEER. CDR3 length equals 16 residues. V gave up 1 base and J gave up 4 bases; unmatched junction bases: 4. The CDR3 region is CASSQGTSGAYNEQFF. The DNA of the CDR3 is TGCGCCAGCAGCCAAGGGACTAGCGGAGCGTACAATGAGCAGTTCTTC.

The V call is TRBV6-5, the J call TRBJ2-7, with 8 nucleotides matching TRBD2. The CDR3 spans 14 residues. Trimming at V came to 5 bases and at J to 3 bases, leaving 6 bases not matched to a gene. Germline V gene data show CDR1 as MNHEY and CDR2 as SVGAGI. The CDR3 is CASSRREGRYEQYF. DNA for the CDR3: TGTGCCAGCAGTCGCCGGGAGGGCCGCTACGAGCAGTACTTC.

This chain joins TRBV9 and TRBJ1-3; 7 bases match TRBD1. Germline values: CDR1 SGDLS, CDR2 YYNGEE. V shed 3 bases, J shed 0 bases, and the junction held 6 bases outside the gene matches. The CDR3 sequence is 16 residues long. The CDR3, as DNA: TGTGCCAGCAGCGGCGGGGGACAGCGCTCTGGAAACACCATATATTTT. It specifies CASSGGGQRSGNTIYF.

The chain carries TRBV28 and TRBJ1-2, with D possibly matching TRBD1 (6 bases). The CDR3 consists of 14 residues. V dropped 7 bases and J dropped 0 bases, with 12 bases sitting between them. Germline CDR1 MDHEN, CDR2 SYDVKM. The CDR3 DNA is TGTGCCAGCACCAGGGGAGGGGCTAACTATGGCTACACCTTC. Its protein is CASTRGGANYGYTF.

The chain carries TRBV25-1 and TRBJ2-1; D not certain. Germline lookup yields CDR1 MGHDK and CDR2 SYGVNS. This CDR3 contains 13 residues. V lost 8 bases to trimming and J lost 2 bases, with 10 bases between them. The CDR3, as DNA: TGTGCCAGCCGACTGACCCCCTACAATGAGCAGTTCTTC. Its protein is CASRLTPYNEQFF.

The rearrangement uses TRBV9 and TRBJ2-1; the match to TRBD1 covers 11 bases. CDR1 SGDLS and CDR2 YYNGEE come from the germline V gene. CDR3 length: 16 residues. V was pared by 4 bases and J by 4 bases, with 7 bases of the junction left unmatched. The CDR3 bases are TGTGCCAGCAGCACTAGGACAGGGGGCTTTTACAATGAGCAGTTCTTC. Its translation is CASSTRTGGFYNEQFF.

This sequence joins TRBV30 and TRBJ2-1, with D maybe TRBD2 (6 bases). Trimming removed 5 bases at V and 7 bases at J, with 18 bases between. CDR1 and CDR2 from the germline V gene are GTSNPN and SVGIG (reference sequence). The CDR3 extends over 14 amino acids. In nucleotides, the CDR3 is TGTGCCTGGGAGCCAAGGGACTCCTTTAATGAGCAGTTCTTC. Protein product: CAWEPRDSFNEQFF.

The V and J genes are TRBV30 and TRBJ1-3; D unclear. Looked up from germline, CDR1 is GTSNPN and CDR2 is SVGIG (reference sequence). This CDR3 spans 15 amino acids. The germline V and J ends were trimmed by 0 bases and 4 bases, with 13 bases remaining between them. This CDR3 is CAWSVVRSQGNTIYF. The CDR3 coding sequence is TGTGCCTGGAGTGTTGTAAGGAGTCAAGGAAACACCATATATTTT.

This chain connects TRBV5-1 to TRBJ2-2, with D tentatively TRBD1 or TRBD2 (5 bases each). The CDR3 is made up of 13 amino acids. Germline V gene lookup returns CDR1 SGHRS and CDR2 YFSETQ. V lost 7 bases and J lost 2, with 9 bases in between. The CDR3, as DNA: TGCGCCAGCGGGACGGATAACACCGGGGAGCTGTTTTTT. This sequence encodes CASGTDNTGELFF.

The chain joins TRBV6-6 to TRBJ1-1; TRBD1 matches at 10 bases. This CDR3 comprises 15 residues. The germline CDR1 and CDR2 sequences are MNHNY and SVGAGI (reference sequence). V shed 5 bases, J shed 2 bases, and the junction held 5 bases outside the gene matches. CDR3 sequence reads: CASSRRDRGNTEAFF. In DNA form, the CDR3 reads TGTGCCAGCAGTCGCCGGGACAGGGGAAACACTGAAGCTTTCTTT.

This chain joins TRBV6-5 and TRBJ2-7; D remains ambiguous. The CDR3 extends over 12 amino acids. Germline assignment: CDR1 MNHEY and CDR2 SVGAGI. With 4 bases removed from V and 0 bases from J, the gap between germline ends came to 4 bases. The CDR3 DNA is TGTGCCAGCAGTTTGTACTCCTACGAGCAGTACTTC. The encoded protein is CASSLYSYEQYF.

The chain recombines TRBV7-2 with TRBJ2-7; TRBD2 aligns across 7 bases. This CDR3 contains 15 residues. In germline, CDR1 is SGHTA, CDR2 FQGNSA. The trim removed 2 bases at V and 7 bases at J, leaving 11 bases unmatched. The CDR3 nucleotides are TGTGCCAGCAGCTTAAAAGCGGGACCGAACTTGGAGCAGTACTTC. Translating it yields CASSLKAGPNLEQYF.

J is TRBJ1-1 and V is TRBV4-1; TRBD1 matches at 9 bases. In germline, CDR1 is MGHRA, CDR2 YSYEKL. The J segment lost 4 bases and the V segment lost 4 bases, leaving 13 bases of the junction unmatched. The CDR3 extends over 17 amino acids. The DNA for the CDR3 is TGCGCCAGCAGCCCGATATGGGGCGGGACAGGGTTCACTGAAGCTTTCTTT. This codes for CASSPIWGGTGFTEAFF.

The rearrangement joins TRBV28 to TRBJ2-1, with TRBD2 identical over 8 bases. Germline V gives CDR1 MDHEN, CDR2 SYDVKM. The CDR3 loop spans 12 amino acids. V trimming: 5 bases; J trimming: 7 bases; junction bases outside the gene matches: 1. CDR3 bases: TGTGCCAGCAGTCGCGGGAGGAATGAGCAGTTCTTC. This encodes CASSRGRNEQFF.

The rearrangement uses TRBV28 and TRBJ2-7, with D possibly called TRBD1 or TRBD2 (5 bases each). V was shortened by 2 bases and J by 3 bases, with 14 bases between the two germline ends. This CDR3 comprises 15 residues. Germline assignment: CDR1 MDHEN and CDR2 SYDVKM. This CDR3 is CASSLSGTLFYEQYF. CDR3 DNA sequence: TGTGCCAGCAGTTTAAGTGGGACCCTCTTCTACGAGCAGTACTTC.

CDR3 sequence reads: CASRWQGYGYTF. In DNA, the CDR3 is TGTGCCAGCAGGTGGCAGGGCTATGGCTACACCTTC. V and J are TRBV2 and TRBJ1-2, with TRBD1 as a possible D gene (5 bases). Germline CDR1 reads SNHLY; CDR2 reads FYNNEI. Trimming removed 6 bases at V and 4 bases at J, with 9 bases between. The CDR3 runs 12 residues.

V and J are TRBV7-3 and TRBJ2-7; D is undetermined. This CDR3 contains 13 residues. The germline gives CDR1 SGHTA, CDR2 FQGTGA. Trimming pared 2 bases from V and 6 bases from J, leaving 11 bases between. This CDR3 reads CASSLGLDGEQYF. The CDR3 DNA sequence: TGTGCCAGCAGCTTAGGGCTTGATGGCGAGCAGTACTTC.

The CDR3 is CASSQLGPFTTYEQYF. CDR3 in DNA: TGCGCCAGCAGCCAATTGGGACCGTTCACCACCTACGAGCAGTACTTC. This chain uses TRBV4-1 with TRBJ2-7; D possibly uses TRBD1 or TRBD2 (5 bases each). Germline V lookup: CDR1 MGHRA, CDR2 YSYEKL. V lost 2 bases and J lost 2, with 16 bases in between. The CDR3 totals 16 residues.

The chain is built from TRBV30 and TRBJ1-2; weak D call: TRBD1 (5 bases). V was pared by 0 bases and J by 8 bases, with 13 bases between. Germline V CDR1 and CDR2: GTSNPN, SVGIG (reference sequence). This CDR3 has 13 residues. The CDR3, as DNA: TGTGCCTGGAGTGTACGAGGGGTCGGGGGCTACACCTTC. This gives the protein CAWSVRGVGGYTF.

This rearrangement joins TRBV18 to TRBJ1-2; D is unclear. Germline CDR1 and CDR2: KGHSH and LQKENI. The ends were cut back, 1 base at V and 2 bases at J, with 8 bases in the middle. This CDR3 is 14 amino acids long. The CDR3 DNA follows: TGTGCCAGCTCACCACAGGATATGAACTATGGCTACACCTTC. The encoded protein is CASSPQDMNYGYTF.

The V and J genes are TRBV4-2 and TRBJ2-1; maybe TRBD1 (6 bases). V was shortened by 0 bases and J by 3 bases, with 15 bases between the two germline ends. The CDR3 runs to 17 residues. Germline CDR1 is LGHNA and CDR2 is YNFKEQ. The CDR3 nucleotides are TGTGCCAGCAGCCAAGATCTAGGCAGGGGAGTCTACAATGAGCAGTTCTTC. It translates to CASSQDLGRGVYNEQFF.

The rearrangement joins TRBV2 to TRBJ2-7; TRBD1 matches at 7 bases. The CDR3 extends over 15 amino acids. Per the germline V gene, CDR1 is SNHLY and CDR2 is FYNNEI. V lost 6 bases to trimming and J lost 3 bases; unmatched junction nucleotides: 11. CDR3 sequence reads: CASRGRDRGLYEQYF. DNA for the CDR3: TGTGCCAGCAGGGGCCGGGACAGAGGACTCTACGAGCAGTACTTC.